The following is a TCR beta chain sequence with its context. What it recognizes is unknown. The length of the CDR3 is 14 residues. Germline V lookup: CDR1 SGHRS, CDR2 YFSETQ. Trimming cost V 5 bases and J 2 bases; bases outside gene matches: 6. The data were obtained in a study of beta chain features in type 1 diabetes. Study results and limitations: Small HLA sub-analyses could not settle whether HLA shapes TCRB rearrangement. Among all four CD4+ subsets, Type 1 diabetes patients had TCRB CDR3s that were moderately but significantly shorter.

The authors reverse transcribed all of the isolated RNA, so sequencing captured expressed TCRB transcripts. Using immunoSEQ multiplex PCR, the repertoire was profiled, and TCRdb retains in-frame clones only, with some absent. The sample consists of 600,000 to 700,000 clones, roughly an eighth of them appearing once. The source of this sequence is a man between 18 and 29 years old with type 1 diabetes. This chain links TRBV5-1 with TRBJ1-2; 7 bases are a match to TRBD1. The sequencing input was naive CD4+ T cells from blood. CDR3 sequence reads: CASRATGSNYGYTF. The CDR3 coding sequence is TGCGCCAGCAGAGCGACAGGGTCCAACTATGGCTACACCTTC. The whole variable domain, filled in from reference TRBV5-1 and TRBJ1-2, reads KAGVTQTPRYLIKTRGQQVTLSCSPISGHRSVSWYQQTPGQGLQFLFEYFSETQRNKGNFPGRFSGRQFSNSRSEMNVSTLELGDSALYLCASRATGSNYGYTFGSGTRLTVV.